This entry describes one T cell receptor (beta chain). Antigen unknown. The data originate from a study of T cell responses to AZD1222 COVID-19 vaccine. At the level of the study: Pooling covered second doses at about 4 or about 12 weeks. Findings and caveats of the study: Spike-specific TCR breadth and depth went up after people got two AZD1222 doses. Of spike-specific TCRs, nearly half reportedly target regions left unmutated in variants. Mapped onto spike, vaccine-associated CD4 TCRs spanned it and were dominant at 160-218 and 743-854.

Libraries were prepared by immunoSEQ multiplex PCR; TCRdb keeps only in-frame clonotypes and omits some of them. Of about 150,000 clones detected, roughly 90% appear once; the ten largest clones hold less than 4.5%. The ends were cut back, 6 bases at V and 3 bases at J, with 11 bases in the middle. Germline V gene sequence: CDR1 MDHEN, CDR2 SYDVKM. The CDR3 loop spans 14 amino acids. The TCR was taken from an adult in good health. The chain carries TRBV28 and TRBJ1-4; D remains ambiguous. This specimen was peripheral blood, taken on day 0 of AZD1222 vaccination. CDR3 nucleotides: TGTGCCAGCAGGGGCCCGAACTCTAATGAAAAACTGTTTTTT. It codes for CASRGPNSNEKLFF.